The next 14 T cell receptor beta chains were all read from a single sample in a study of blood T cells in healthy people across ages. A second PCR of 7 to 11 cycles used a sample-barcoded 5' primer and a J-beta primer mix. TCRdb reprocessed the 5' RACE reads with MiXCR, giving one entry per CDR3 protein. In the table there are 720,000 or so distinct CDR3 sequences, over 40% of which are singletons. Input material: blood. Receptors originate from a man aged 80 or over in good health.

This clonotype was seen more than once but under ten times. The rearrangement joins TRBV20-1 to TRBJ2-1; D may match TRBD1 or TRBD2 (5 bases each). Trimming left V 0 bases short and J 5 bases short, with 23 bases between. The CDR3 is 18 residues long. CDR1 is DFQATT, CDR2 SNEGSKA, per germline (reference sequence). CDR3 nucleotide sequence: TGCAGTGCTAGAGATACGTGGGGGAGACCTACAATGGACAATGAGCAGTTCTTC. Its translation is CSARDTWGRPTMDNEQFF.

In its sample, this clonotype was seen many times. This chain links TRBV12-3 or TRBV12-4 with TRBJ1-4; TRBD1 might be the D (6 bases). The CDR3 consists of 14 residues. Trimming took 5 bases from V and 8 from J, leaving 15 bases between them. The CDR3 DNA is TGTGCCAGCAGTCCGGGTGGGGGGCTGGAAAAACTGTTTTTT. This sequence encodes CASSPGGGLEKLFF.

The rearrangement uses TRBV20-1 and TRBJ2-4, with 8 bases aligning to TRBD2. The CDR3 loop spans 17 amino acids. Trimming took 5 bases from V and 5 from J; bases not matched to a gene: 17. Germline V gene data show CDR1 as DFQATT and CDR2 as SNEGSKA (reference sequence). The CDR3 protein is CSALPWGLGRAQNIQYF. The DNA for the CDR3 is TGCAGTGCTCTCCCCTGGGGACTAGGTCGCGCTCAAAACATTCAGTACTTC.

V gene TRBV9 combines with J gene TRBJ2-3; possibly TRBD2 for D (5 bases). Germline CDR1 and CDR2: SGDLS and YYNGEE. This CDR3 comprises 15 residues. Trimming took 4 bases from V and 4 from J, leaving 16 bases between them. DNA for the CDR3: TGTGCCAGCAGCCCACTCCCTAGCTACCCAGATACGCAGTATTTT. Translated: CASSPLPSYPDTQYF. The complete variable domain, with remaining parts taken from reference TRBV9 and TRBJ2-3, reads DSGVTQTPKHLITATGQRVTLRCSPRSGDLSVYWYQQSLDQGLQFLIQYYNGEERAKGNILERFSAQQFPDLHSELNLSSLELGDSALYFCASSPLPSYPDTQYFGPGTRLTVL.

This chain uses TRBV18 with TRBJ1-2; D unclear. Germline V lookup: CDR1 KGHSH, CDR2 LQKENI. The CDR3 spans 16 residues. The V gene lost 3 bases and the J gene lost 2 bases, with 16 bases spanning the gap. CDR3 residues: CASSPSSVVQNYGYTF. Written as DNA, the CDR3 is TGTGCCAGCTCACCTAGTTCCGTCGTACAGAACTATGGCTACACCTTC.

In this sample, this clonotype turned up a few times. The chain is built from TRBV20-1 and TRBJ1-1; D call uncertain. The germline CDR1 and CDR2 sequences are DFQATT and SNEGSKA (reference sequence). There are 11 residues in the CDR3. V was pared by 3 bases and J by 8 bases, with 10 bases between. This chain's CDR3 is CSARKAGEAFF. The DNA for the CDR3 is TGCAGTGCTAGGAAGGCGGGAGAAGCTTTCTTT.

The gene calls are TRBV28 and TRBJ1-2; D remains unclear. Germline lookup yields CDR1 MDHEN and CDR2 SYDVKM. The CDR3 spans 15 residues. V was clipped by 6 bases and J by 0 bases, with 14 bases between them. In DNA, the CDR3 is TGTGCCAGCAGCTCCCTGAGCCCAGCTAACTATGGCTACACCTTC. This encodes CASSSLSPANYGYTF.

The count of this clonotype is one. The gene calls are TRBV6-2 or TRBV6-3 and TRBJ1-1; D perhaps matches TRBD1 (5 bases). CDR3 length equals 16 residues. With 2 bases removed from V and 4 bases from J, the gap between germline ends came to 17 bases. CDR1 and CDR2 (germline): MNHEY, SVGEGT. CDR3 nucleotide sequence: TGTGCCAGCAGTTACACGTTCGGGGGGTCTCGCACTGAAGCTTTCTTT. Encoded protein: CASSYTFGGSRTEAFF.

This chain joins TRBV6-2 or TRBV6-3 and TRBJ2-7; 7 bases agree with TRBD1. The CDR3 loop spans 14 amino acids. Germline V CDR1 and CDR2: MNHEY, SVGEGT. Losses at the gene ends were 6 bases for V and 5 bases for J; bases not matched to a gene: 10. The CDR3 region has the DNA TGTGCCAGCAGCCCGCCAGGGGGTTCCCACGAGCAGTACTTC. Translating gives CASSPPGGSHEQYF.

This clonotype was detected only a few times. The chain recombines TRBV7-9 with TRBJ2-5; D remains unclear. Per germline, CDR1 SEHNR and CDR2 FQNEAQ (reference sequence). CDR3 length: 15 amino acids. V dropped 3 bases and J dropped 2 bases, with 13 bases sitting between them. CDR3 protein: CASSLWQEGQETQYF. Written as DNA, the CDR3 is TGTGCCAGCAGCTTGTGGCAGGAAGGACAAGAGACCCAGTACTTC.

V usage is TRBV7-3 and J usage is TRBJ2-1; D gene unclear. Trimming took off 3 bases at V and 0 bases at J, with 6 bases between the two ends. The CDR3 runs to 14 residues. From germline, CDR1 is SGHTA and CDR2 FQGTGA. CDR3 in DNA: TGTGCCAGCAGCTTCCATAGCTCCTACAATGAGCAGTTCTTC. Its translation: CASSFHSSYNEQFF.

This clonotype was found a few times. The rearrangement links TRBV20-1 to TRBJ2-1; 9 nucleotides agree with TRBD2. The CDR3 is made up of 15 amino acids. Trimming cost V 5 bases and J 4 bases; bases outside gene matches: 9. Germline CDR1 reads DFQATT; CDR2 reads SNEGSKA (reference sequence). The CDR3 here is CSAGRGSGGYNEQFF. CDR3 nucleotide sequence: TGCAGTGCTGGGCGGGGTAGCGGGGGTTACAATGAGCAGTTCTTC.

This clonotype was seen repeatedly, ten times or more. DNA for the CDR3: TGCAGCGTTGGTTGGGGGACCAGCTACGAGCAGTACTTC. It yields the protein CSVGWGTSYEQYF. The rearrangement links TRBV29-1 to TRBJ2-7; TRBD1 or TRBD2 may be the D gene (5 bases each). With 4 bases removed from V and 3 bases from J, the gap between germline ends came to 13 bases. Germline CDR1 is SQVTM and CDR2 is ANQGSEA. The CDR3 sequence is 13 residues long.

This clonotype has more than one count but fewer than ten. The genes are TRBV6-1 and TRBJ2-3; weak D call: TRBD2 (6 bases). Germline lookup yields CDR1 MNHNS and CDR2 SASEGT. Trimming pared 5 bases from V and 0 bases from J, leaving 12 bases between. CDR3 length equals 15 residues. The CDR3 coding sequence is TGTGCCAGCAGTCAAGGGGACTCCAGCACAGATACGCAGTATTTT. This codes for CASSQGDSSTDTQYF.